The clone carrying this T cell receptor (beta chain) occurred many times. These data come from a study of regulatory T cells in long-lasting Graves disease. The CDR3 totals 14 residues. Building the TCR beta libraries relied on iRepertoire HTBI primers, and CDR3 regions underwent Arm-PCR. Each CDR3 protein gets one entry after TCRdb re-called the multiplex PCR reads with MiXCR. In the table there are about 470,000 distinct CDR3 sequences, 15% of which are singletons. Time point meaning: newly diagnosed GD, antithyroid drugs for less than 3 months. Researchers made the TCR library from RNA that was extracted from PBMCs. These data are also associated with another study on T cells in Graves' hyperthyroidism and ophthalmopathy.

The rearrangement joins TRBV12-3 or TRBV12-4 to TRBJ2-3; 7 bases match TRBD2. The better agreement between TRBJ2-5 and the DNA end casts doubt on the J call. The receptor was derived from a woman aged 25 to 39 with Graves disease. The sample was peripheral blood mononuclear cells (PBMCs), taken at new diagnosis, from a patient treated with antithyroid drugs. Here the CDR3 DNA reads TGTGCCAGCAGTTTCCGCGGGAGTGGGGAGACCCAGTACTTC. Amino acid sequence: CASSFRGSGETQYF.